The clone carrying this T cell receptor (beta chain) came up a few times. Its antigen is as yet unknown. This sample was included in a study of cytomegalovirus exposure and HLA in healthy donors. Study results and limitations: Most TCR sequences were seen very rarely across donors, but some public TCRs occurred in many.

Germline V gives CDR1 MNHEY, CDR2 SMNVEV (reference sequence). The V and J ends lost 8 bases and 6 bases, in that order; junction bases with no gene match: 16. CDR3 size: 17 residues. Primers for the PCR totalled 60 Vbeta and 13 Jbeta. TCRdb's copy holds only in-frame clones and misses some; the assay was immunoSEQ multiplex PCR. The table records about 140,000 clones, 73% of them present only once. The sequence was obtained from a human donor in good health. Sequencing input: PBMCs. The rearrangement joins TRBV27 to TRBJ2-1; 10 nucleotides match TRBD2. The CDR3 is CASRPRRGTSVSNEQFF. The DNA of the CDR3 is TGTGCCAGCCGACCGAGAAGGGGGACTAGCGTCTCCAATGAGCAGTTCTTC.